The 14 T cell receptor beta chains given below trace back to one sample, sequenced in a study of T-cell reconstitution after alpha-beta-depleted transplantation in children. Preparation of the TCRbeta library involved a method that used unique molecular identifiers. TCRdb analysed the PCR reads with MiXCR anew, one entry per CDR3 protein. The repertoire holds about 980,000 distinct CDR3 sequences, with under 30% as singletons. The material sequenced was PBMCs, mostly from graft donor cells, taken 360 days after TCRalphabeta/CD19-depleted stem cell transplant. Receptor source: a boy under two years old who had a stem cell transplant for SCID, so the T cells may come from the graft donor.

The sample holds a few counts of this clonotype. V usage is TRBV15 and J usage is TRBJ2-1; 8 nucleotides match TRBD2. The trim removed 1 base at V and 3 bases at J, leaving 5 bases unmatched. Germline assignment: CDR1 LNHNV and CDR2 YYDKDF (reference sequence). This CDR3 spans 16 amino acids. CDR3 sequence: CATSRGGTRNYNEQFF. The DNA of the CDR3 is TGTGCCACCAGCAGAGGTGGGACTAGGAACTACAATGAGCAGTTCTTC.

The DNA of the CDR3 is TGCGCCAGCAGTGAGGTCGGGACAGGGTCCTACAATGAGCAGTTCTTC. Translated: CASSEVGTGSYNEQFF. The rearrangement uses TRBV10-1 and TRBJ2-1, with 9 bases matching TRBD1. Per germline, CDR1 WNHNN and CDR2 SYGVQD (reference sequence). V trimming: 2 bases; J trimming: 1 base; junction bases outside the gene matches: 3. The CDR3 extends over 16 amino acids.

The CDR3, as DNA: TGTGCCAGCAGCCTACTAGCGGGTGACCAAGAGACCCAGTACTTC. This gives the protein CASSLLAGDQETQYF. The gene calls are TRBV12-3 or TRBV12-4 and TRBJ2-5; 9 bases are a match to TRBD2. Trimming removed 6 bases from V and 0 bases from J; junction bases left unmatched: 5. This CDR3 comprises 15 residues.

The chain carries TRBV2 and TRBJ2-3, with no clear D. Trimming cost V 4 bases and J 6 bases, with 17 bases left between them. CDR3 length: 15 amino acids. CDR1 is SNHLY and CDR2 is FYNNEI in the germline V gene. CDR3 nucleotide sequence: TGTGCCAGCAGTGGCTCCTACCGGATGTTGGATACGCAGTATTTT. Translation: CASSGSYRMLDTQYF. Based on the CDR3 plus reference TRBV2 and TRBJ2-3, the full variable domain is EPEVTQTPSHQVTQMGQEVILRCVPISNHLYFYWYRQILGQKVEFLVSFYNNEISEKSEIFDDQFSVERPDGSNFTLKIRSTKLEDSAMYFCASSGSYRMLDTQYFGPGTRLTVL.

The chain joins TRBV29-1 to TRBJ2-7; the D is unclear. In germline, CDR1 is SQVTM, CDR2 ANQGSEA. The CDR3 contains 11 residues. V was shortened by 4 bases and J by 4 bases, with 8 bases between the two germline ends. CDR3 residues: CSVVQAYEQYF. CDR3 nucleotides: TGCAGCGTTGTGCAGGCTTACGAGCAGTACTTC.

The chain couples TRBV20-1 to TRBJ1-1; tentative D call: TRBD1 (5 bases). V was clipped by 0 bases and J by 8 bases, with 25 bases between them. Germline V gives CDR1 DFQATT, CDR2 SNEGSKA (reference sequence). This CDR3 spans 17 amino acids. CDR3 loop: CSARDLFNTGRRIEAFF. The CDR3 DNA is TGCAGTGCTAGAGATCTCTTCAATACGGGGCGGCGGATAGAAGCTTTCTTT.

CDR3 protein: CASSLNGAREKLFF. CDR3 coding DNA: TGTGCCAGCAGCTTAAACGGGGCGCGTGAAAAACTGTTTTTT. This rearrangement joins TRBV7-9 to TRBJ1-4; a possible D gene is TRBD1 (5 bases). V dropped 2 bases and J dropped 7 bases, with 11 bases sitting between them. The germline V gene encodes CDR1 SEHNR and CDR2 FQNEAQ (reference sequence). There are 14 residues in the CDR3.

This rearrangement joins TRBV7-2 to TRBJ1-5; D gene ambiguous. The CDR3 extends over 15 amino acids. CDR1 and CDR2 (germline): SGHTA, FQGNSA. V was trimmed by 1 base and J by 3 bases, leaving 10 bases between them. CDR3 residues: CASSLVAALNQPQHF. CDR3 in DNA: TGTGCCAGCAGCTTAGTGGCAGCCCTCAATCAGCCCCAGCATTTT.

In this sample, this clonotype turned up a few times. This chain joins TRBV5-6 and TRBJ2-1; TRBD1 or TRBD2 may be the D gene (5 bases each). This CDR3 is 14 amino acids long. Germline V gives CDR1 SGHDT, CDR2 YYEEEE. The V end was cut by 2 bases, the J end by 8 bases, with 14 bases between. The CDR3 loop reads CASSFGPGAHEQFF. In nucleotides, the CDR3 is TGTGCCAGCAGCTTTGGACCCGGGGCTCATGAGCAGTTCTTC. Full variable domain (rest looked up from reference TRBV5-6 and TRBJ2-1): DAGVTQSPTHLIKTRGQQVTLRCSPKSGHDTVSWYQQALGQGPQFIFQYYEEEERQRGNFPDRFSGHQFPNYSSELNVNALLLGDSALYLCASSFGPGAHEQFFGPGTRLTVL.

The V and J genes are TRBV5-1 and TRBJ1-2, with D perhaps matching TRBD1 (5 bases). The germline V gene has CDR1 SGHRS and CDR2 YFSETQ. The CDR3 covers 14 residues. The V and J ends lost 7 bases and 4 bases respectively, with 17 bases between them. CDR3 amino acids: CASSPRDGFYGYTF. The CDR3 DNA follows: TGCGCCAGCTCTCCCAGGGACGGATTCTATGGCTACACCTTC. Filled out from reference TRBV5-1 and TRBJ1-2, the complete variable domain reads KAGVTQTPRYLIKTRGQQVTLSCSPISGHRSVSWYQQTPGQGLQFLFEYFSETQRNKGNFPGRFSGRQFSNSRSEMNVSTLELGDSALYLCASSPRDGFYGYTFGSGTRLTVV.

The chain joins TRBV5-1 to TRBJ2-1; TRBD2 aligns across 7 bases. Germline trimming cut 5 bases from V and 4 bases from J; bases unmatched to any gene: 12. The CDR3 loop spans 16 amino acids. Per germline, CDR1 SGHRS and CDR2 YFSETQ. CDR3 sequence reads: CASSPPWRGTYNEQFF. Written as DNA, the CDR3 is TGCGCCAGCAGTCCACCCTGGCGGGGGACTTACAATGAGCAGTTCTTC.

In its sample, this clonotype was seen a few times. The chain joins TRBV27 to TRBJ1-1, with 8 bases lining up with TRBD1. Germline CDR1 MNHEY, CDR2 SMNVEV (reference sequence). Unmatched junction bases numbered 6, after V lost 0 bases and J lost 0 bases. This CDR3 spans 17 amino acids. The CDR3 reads CASSLSSRGPLNTEAFF. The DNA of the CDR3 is TGTGCCAGCAGTTTATCGAGCAGGGGGCCCTTGAACACTGAAGCTTTCTTT.

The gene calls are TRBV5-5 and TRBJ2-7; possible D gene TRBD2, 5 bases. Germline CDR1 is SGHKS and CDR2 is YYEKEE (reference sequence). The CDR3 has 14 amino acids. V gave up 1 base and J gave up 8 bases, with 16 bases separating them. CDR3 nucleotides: TGTGCCAGCAGCTTGACGGCTAGCCAGACCAAGCAGTACTTC. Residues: CASSLTASQTKQYF.

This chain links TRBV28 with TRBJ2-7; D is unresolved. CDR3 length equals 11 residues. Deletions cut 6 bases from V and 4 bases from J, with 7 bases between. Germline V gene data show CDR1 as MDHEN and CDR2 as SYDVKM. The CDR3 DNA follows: TGTGCCAGCAGGACCAAGTACGAGCAGTACTTC. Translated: CASRTKYEQYF.